These 6 T cell receptor beta chains came from one sample sequenced in a study of cytomegalovirus exposure and HLA in healthy donors. The study ran its PCR with 60 Vbeta and 13 Jbeta primers. TCRdb's table, derived via immunoSEQ multiplex PCR, lists solely in-frame clones and lacks some. The data show more than 110,000 clones, and the top ten clones hold less than 3%. The sample was PBMCs. All receptors derive from a man aged 40-49 years in good health and CMV-seronegative.

The CDR3 DNA sequence: TGTGCCAGCACCGCAGGGTCCTACGAGCAGTACTTC. It specifies CASTAGSYEQYF. The chain links TRBV28 to TRBJ2-7; D possibly corresponds to TRBD1 (5 bases). The V gene lost 7 bases and the J gene lost 1 base, with 8 bases spanning the gap. The CDR3 covers 12 residues. Germline V gives CDR1 MDHEN, CDR2 SYDVKM.

The chain carries TRBV7-2 and TRBJ1-5, with D possibly being TRBD1 (5 bases). The CDR3 contains 14 residues. The V end was cut by 5 bases, the J end by 5 bases, with 13 bases between. The V gene's germline CDR1 is SGHTA and CDR2 FQGNSA. The CDR3 sequence is CASSQQDFDQPQHF. CDR3 bases: TGTGCCAGCAGCCAACAGGATTTCGATCAGCCCCAGCATTTT.

J is TRBJ2-5 and V is TRBV2, with D possibly matching TRBD2 (6 bases). Germline V gene data show CDR1 as SNHLY and CDR2 as FYNNEI. Trimming took 5 bases from V and 4 from J, leaving 11 bases between them. The CDR3 is made up of 13 amino acids. CDR3 sequence reads: CASSQRGRETQYF. CDR3 nucleotides: TGTGCCAGCAGTCAACGGGGGAGAGAGACCCAGTACTTC.

The chain couples TRBV7-8 to TRBJ1-6; D possibly corresponds to TRBD1 (6 bases). This CDR3 contains 14 residues. Germline loops: CDR1 SGHVS, CDR2 FQNEAQ. Trimming cost V 5 bases and J 5 bases, with 10 bases left between them. The CDR3 protein is CASSPGQHNSPLHF. The CDR3 coding sequence is TGTGCCAGCAGCCCTGGACAGCATAATTCACCCCTCCACTTT.

The chain couples TRBV9 to TRBJ1-5; D is uncertain. This CDR3 is built from 15 residues. Germline CDR1 is SGDLS and CDR2 is YYNGEE. Trimming cost V 7 bases and J 2 bases, with 16 bases left between them. Written as DNA, the CDR3 is TGTGCCAGCGGTTCAAGCGGGCACCGCAATCAGCCCCAGCATTTT. Translating it yields CASGSSGHRNQPQHF. Looking up the rest from reference TRBV9 and TRBJ1-5 gives the full variable domain: DSGVTQTPKHLITATGQRVTLRCSPRSGDLSVYWYQQSLDQGLQFLIQYYNGEERAKGNILERFSAQQFPDLHSELNLSSLELGDSALYFCASGSSGHRNQPQHFGDGTRLSIL.

This chain links TRBV19 with TRBJ2-1, with TRBD1 as a possible D gene (6 bases). Germline V gene data show CDR1 as LNHDA and CDR2 as SQIVND (reference sequence). The CDR3 extends over 12 amino acids. The V gene lost 5 bases and the J gene lost 9 bases, with 11 bases spanning the gap. Written as DNA, the CDR3 is TGTGCCAGTAGTCCCCAGGGGATTGAGCAGTTCTTC. This sequence encodes CASSPQGIEQFF.